This TCR beta chain is drawn from a study of blood T cell repertoires in COVID-19. Study-wide background: Sites in the United States, Italy and Spain provided acute and convalescent COVID-19 samples. Sources were T cells, B-cell-depleted T cells, or PBMCs; the material itself was cDNA or gDNA.

Only one count was recorded for this clone. This CDR3 spans 13 amino acids. Trimming took off 3 bases at V and 10 bases at J, with 10 bases between the two ends. Seattle cases were enrolled at active infection and followed longitudinally. Per the authors' pipeline: Reference gene primer amplification in the assay estimated nucleated cell counts. Data came from immunoSEQ multiplex PCR; TCRdb stores just in-frame clones and leaves some out. V, J and clone size are taken as reported in that table, and D and trimming were inferred from the DNA itself. The sample holds some 170,000 clones, 75% to 85% seen once.

Specimen: peripheral blood. This chain links TRBV12-3 or TRBV12-4 with TRBJ1-6, with D unresolved. The sequence was obtained from a woman aged 40 to 50 with COVID-19, enrolled during active disease. This CDR3 reads CASSLRTISPLHF. The CDR3 DNA is TGTGCCAGCAGTTTGAGAACTATCTCACCCCTCCACTTT.